What follows describes a single T cell receptor (beta chain). This sample is part of a study of shared clonotypes between healthy human individuals. TCRdb's table, derived via immunoSEQ multiplex PCR, lists solely in-frame clones and lacks some. The data contain hundreds of thousands of clones, around 79% of them singletons. The CDR3 runs 15 residues. Germline V CDR1 and CDR2: SGDLS, YYNGEE. Trimming pared 0 bases from V and 0 bases from J, leaving 9 bases between. This chain uses TRBV9 with TRBJ1-1; D is uncertain. Material: PBMCs. The sequence derives from a middle-aged woman in good health. Some clones in this sample may be carry-over from other donors' samples. The CDR3 bases are TGTGCCAGCAGCGTAGACGGATACATGAACACTGAAGCTTTCTTT. Encoded protein: CASSVDGYMNTEAFF.